The next 3 T cell receptor beta chains were all read from a single sample in a study of T-cell memory formation after mild COVID-19. TCRdb reprocessed the 5' RACE reads via MiXCR and lists one record per CDR3 protein. The profile shows around 110,000 distinct CDR3 sequences, around 15% of them singletons. Sequencing was carried out using PBMCs or a T cell subset sorted from them (not recorded which). These receptors were taken from a man aged 18 to 30 who had mild COVID-19 (a few samples of this study predate the infection). Cell type and time point are not known.

This clonotype was observed a handful of times. The chain uses TRBV12-3 or TRBV12-4 and TRBJ2-1, with TRBD2 as a possible D gene (5 bases). The CDR3 covers 15 residues. The ends were cut back, 5 bases at V and 4 bases at J, with 15 bases in the middle. The CDR3 DNA reads TGTGCCAGCAGTCGGCCGGGGTTGAGGTACAATGAGCAGTTCTTC. Its protein is CASSRPGLRYNEQFF.

With respect to this clonotype: The junction shows a germline mismatch at one end, possibly a read error. The chain has TRBV4-1 and TRBJ2-1, with D tentatively TRBD2 (6 bases). Germline V CDR1 and CDR2: MGHRA, YSYEKL. The CDR3 is made up of 17 amino acids. The CDR3 region has the DNA TGCGCCAGCAGCCAAATCCAACGGGAGAGCTCCTACAATGAGCAGTCCTTC. As protein: CASSQIQRESSYNEQSF.

This clonotype was observed a handful of times. The junction departs from germline at one end; a sequencing error may be responsible. This chain uses TRBV12-3 or TRBV12-4 with TRBJ2-5; D is possibly TRBD1 (8 bases). The length of the CDR3 is 19 residues. For the CDR3, the DNA is TGTGCCAGCAGCTTAGCCGACCCAACAGGGGGGGAATATCAAGAGACCCAGTACTTC. Residues: CASSLADPTGGEYQETQYF.